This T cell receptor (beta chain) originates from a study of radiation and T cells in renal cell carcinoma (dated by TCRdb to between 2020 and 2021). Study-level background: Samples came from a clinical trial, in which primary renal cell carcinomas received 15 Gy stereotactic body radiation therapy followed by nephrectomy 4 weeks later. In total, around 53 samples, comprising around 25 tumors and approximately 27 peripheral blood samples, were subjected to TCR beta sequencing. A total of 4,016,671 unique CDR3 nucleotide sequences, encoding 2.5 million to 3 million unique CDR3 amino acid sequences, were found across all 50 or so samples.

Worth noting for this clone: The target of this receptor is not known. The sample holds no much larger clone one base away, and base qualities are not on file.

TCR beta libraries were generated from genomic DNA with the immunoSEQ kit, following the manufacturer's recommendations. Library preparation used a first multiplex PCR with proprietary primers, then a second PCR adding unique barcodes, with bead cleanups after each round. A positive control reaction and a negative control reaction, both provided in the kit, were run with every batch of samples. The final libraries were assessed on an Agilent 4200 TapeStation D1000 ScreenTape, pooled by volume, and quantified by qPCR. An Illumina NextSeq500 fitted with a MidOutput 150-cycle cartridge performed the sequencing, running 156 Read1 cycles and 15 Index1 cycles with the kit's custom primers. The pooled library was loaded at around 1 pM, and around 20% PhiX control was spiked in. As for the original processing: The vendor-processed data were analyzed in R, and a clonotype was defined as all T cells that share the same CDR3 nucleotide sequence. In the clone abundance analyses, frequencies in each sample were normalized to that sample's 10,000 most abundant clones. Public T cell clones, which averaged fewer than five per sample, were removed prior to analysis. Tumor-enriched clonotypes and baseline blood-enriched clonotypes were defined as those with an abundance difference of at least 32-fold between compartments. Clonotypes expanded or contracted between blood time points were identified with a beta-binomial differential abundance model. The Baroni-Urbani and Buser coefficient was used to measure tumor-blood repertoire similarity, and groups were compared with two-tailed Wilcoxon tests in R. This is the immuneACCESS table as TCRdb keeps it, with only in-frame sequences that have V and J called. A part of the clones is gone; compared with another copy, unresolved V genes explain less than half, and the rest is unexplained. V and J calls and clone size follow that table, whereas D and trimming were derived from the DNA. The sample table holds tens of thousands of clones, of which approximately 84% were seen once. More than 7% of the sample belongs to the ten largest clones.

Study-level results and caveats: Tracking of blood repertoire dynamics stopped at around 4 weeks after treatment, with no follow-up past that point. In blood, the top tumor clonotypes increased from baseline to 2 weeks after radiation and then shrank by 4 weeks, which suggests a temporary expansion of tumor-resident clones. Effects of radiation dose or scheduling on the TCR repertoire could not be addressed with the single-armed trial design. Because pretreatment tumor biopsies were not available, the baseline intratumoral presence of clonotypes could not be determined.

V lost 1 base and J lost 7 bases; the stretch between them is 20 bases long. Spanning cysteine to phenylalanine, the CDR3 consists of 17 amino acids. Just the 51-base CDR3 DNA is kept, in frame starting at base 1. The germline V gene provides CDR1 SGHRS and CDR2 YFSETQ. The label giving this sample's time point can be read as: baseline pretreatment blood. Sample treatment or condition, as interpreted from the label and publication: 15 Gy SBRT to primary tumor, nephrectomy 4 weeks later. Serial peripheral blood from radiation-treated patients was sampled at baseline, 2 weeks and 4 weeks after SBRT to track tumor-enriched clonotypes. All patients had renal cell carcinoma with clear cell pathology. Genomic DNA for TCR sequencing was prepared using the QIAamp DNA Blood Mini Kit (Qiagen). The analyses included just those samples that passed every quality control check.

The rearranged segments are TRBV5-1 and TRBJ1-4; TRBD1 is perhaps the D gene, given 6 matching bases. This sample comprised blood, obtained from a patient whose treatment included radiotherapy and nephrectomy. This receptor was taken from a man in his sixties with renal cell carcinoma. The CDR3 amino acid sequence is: CASSLTGFNSQGEKLFF. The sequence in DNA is TGCGCCAGCAGCTTGACAGGGTTCAACAGTCAAGGTGAAAAACTGTTTTTT. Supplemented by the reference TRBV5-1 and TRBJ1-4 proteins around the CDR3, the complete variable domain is KAGVTQTPRYLIKTRGQQVTLSCSPISGHRSVSWYQQTPGQGLQFLFEYFSETQRNKGNFPGRFSGRQFSNSRSEMNVSTLELGDSALYLCASSLTGFNSQGEKLFFGSGTQLSVL.